The clone carrying this T cell receptor beta chain was recorded at least ten times. The data are from a study of blood T cell repertoires in COVID-19. Study details: Sites across the United States, Italy and Spain contributed samples from acute and convalescent COVID-19.

In the original workflow: Reference gene primer amplification gave estimated nucleated cell counts. Generated by immunoSEQ multiplex PCR, the TCRdb table keeps only in-frame clones and is missing some. V and J calls and clone size are given by that table; D and trimming were obtained from the DNA. The table includes 180,000 or so clones, 75% to 85% detected once. V was pared by 7 bases and J by 10 bases, with 9 bases of the junction left unmatched. Germline V lookup: CDR1 MNHEY, CDR2 SVGAGI. The CDR3 sequence is 14 residues long. The sequenced sample consisted of peripheral blood. The chain has TRBV6-5 and TRBJ1-6; 8 nucleotides line up with TRBD1. The source of this sequence is a woman in her thirties or forties with COVID-19, enrolled during active disease. CDR3 nucleotide sequence: TGTGCCAGCACCAAGGACAGGGCGTTCTCACCCCTCCACTTT. Amino acids: CASTKDRAFSPLHF.